This T cell receptor (beta chain) was captured by sequencing in a study of cytomegalovirus exposure and HLA in healthy donors. Researchers ran the PCR with 60 Vbeta and 13 Jbeta primers. The repertoire was sequenced with immunoSEQ multiplex PCR; TCRdb's copy has only in-frame clones and lacks some. The sample has around 150,000 clones; roughly 87% are singletons. As for this clone: Antigen: not known.

Study-wide results and caveats: The classifier reportedly diagnosed cytomegalovirus status with high sensitivity and specificity. Researchers catalogued roughly 150 TCR beta chains as cytomegalovirus-associated.

The source material was PBMCs. This clonotype originated in a man aged 25-45 years in good health and CMV-seropositive.

This chain's CDR3 is CASSPSTSGQETQYF. CDR3 DNA: TGCGCCAGCAGCCCGAGCACTAGCGGGCAAGAGACCCAGTACTTC. This chain connects TRBV5-1 to TRBJ2-7; 9 positions agree with TRBD2. The end of the DNA fits TRBJ2-5 better, so the J call may be wrong. Looked up from germline, CDR1 is SGHRS and CDR2 is YFSETQ. The CDR3 contains 15 residues.